This TCR beta chain was sequenced for a study of CXCR3-negative and CXCR3-positive naive CD8 T cells. Libraries were UMI-labeled 5' RACE TRB cDNA. Following a re-call of the 5' RACE reads, TCRdb has one entry per CDR3 protein and lacks DNA. The sample's table shows 46,000 or so distinct CDR3 sequences. The sequenced sample was naive CXCR3- CD8+ T cells from blood. The subset: CD45RO-CCR7+CD27+CD95- naive CD8+ T cells lacking CXCR3 (TNR3-). This receptor was identified in a human donor in good health. Some clones in this sample may be carry-over from other donors' samples.

The CDR3 region is CASRYRDREGEQYF. V gene TRBV6-6 combines with J gene TRBJ2-7; the D gene TCRdb calls, TRBD2, cannot be checked with no DNA. The germline gives CDR1 MNHNY, CDR2 SVGAGI (reference sequence). CDR3 length equals 14 residues.